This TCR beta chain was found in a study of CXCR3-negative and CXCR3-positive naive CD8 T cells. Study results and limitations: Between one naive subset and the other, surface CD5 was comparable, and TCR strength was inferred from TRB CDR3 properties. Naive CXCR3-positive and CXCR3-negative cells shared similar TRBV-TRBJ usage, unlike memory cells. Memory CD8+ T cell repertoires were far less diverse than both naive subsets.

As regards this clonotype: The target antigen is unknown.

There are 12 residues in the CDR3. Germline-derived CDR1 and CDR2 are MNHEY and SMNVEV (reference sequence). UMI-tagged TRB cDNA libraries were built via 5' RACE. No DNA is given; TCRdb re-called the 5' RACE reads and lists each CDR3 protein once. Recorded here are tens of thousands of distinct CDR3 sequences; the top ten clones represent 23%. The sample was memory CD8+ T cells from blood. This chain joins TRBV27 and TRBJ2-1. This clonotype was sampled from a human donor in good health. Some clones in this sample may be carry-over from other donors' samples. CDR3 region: CASSSAYNEQFF.